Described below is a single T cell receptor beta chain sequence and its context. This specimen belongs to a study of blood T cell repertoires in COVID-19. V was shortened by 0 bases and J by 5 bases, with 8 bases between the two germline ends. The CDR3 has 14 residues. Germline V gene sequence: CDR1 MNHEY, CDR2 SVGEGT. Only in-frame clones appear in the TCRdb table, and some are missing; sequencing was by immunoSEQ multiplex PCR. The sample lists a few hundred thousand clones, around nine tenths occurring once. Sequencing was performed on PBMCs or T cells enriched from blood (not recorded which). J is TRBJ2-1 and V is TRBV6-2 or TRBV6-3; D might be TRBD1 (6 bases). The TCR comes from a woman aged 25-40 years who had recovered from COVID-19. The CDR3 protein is CASSYSGAHNEQFF. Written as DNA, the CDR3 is TGTGCCAGCAGTTACTCGGGGGCGCACAATGAGCAGTTCTTC.